The clone carrying this TCR beta chain occurred many times. This sample was taken from a study of breast tumors, draining lymph nodes, adjacent tissues. Axillary draining lymph nodes of breast cancer patients supplied the node samples. This CDR3 has 12 amino acids. J lost 10 bases, V lost 5 bases, and 3 bases had no gene match. Germline V lookup: CDR1 DFQATT, CDR2 SNEGSKA (reference sequence). Via MiXCR, TCRdb re-called the multiplex PCR reads, giving one row per CDR3 protein. Of around 140,000 distinct CDR3 sequences listed, 20% to 25% are singletons. This receptor was taken from a female donor with breast cancer. Some clones in this sample may be carry-over from other donors' samples. The chain couples TRBV20-1 to TRBJ2-1; 12 positions agree with TRBD2. Source material: axillary lymph node tissue. CDR3 loop: CSAGLAGREQFF. CDR3 DNA: TGCAGTGCTGGACTAGCGGGAAGGGAGCAGTTCTTC.